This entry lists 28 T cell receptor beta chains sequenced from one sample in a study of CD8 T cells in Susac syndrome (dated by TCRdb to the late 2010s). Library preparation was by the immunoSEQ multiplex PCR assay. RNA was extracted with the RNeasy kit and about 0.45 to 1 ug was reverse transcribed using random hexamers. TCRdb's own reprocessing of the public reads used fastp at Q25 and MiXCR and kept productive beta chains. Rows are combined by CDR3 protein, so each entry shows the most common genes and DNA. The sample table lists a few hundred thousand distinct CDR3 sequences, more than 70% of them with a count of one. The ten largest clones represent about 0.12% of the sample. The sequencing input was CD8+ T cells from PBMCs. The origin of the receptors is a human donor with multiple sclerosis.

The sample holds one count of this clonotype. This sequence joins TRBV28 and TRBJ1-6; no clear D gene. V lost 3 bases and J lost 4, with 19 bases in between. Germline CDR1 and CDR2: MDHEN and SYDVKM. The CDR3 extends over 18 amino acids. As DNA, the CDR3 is TGTGCCAGCAGTTTTCTACAAGGGAACGTGGGTTATAATTCACCCCTCCACTTT. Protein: CASSFLQGNVGYNSPLHF.

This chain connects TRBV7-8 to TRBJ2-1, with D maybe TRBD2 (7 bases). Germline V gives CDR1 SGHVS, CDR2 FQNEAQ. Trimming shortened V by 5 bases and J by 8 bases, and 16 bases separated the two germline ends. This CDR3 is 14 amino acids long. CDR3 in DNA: TGTGCCAGCAGCCTCGAAGGGGGGAGGGATGAGCAGTTCTTC. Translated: CASSLEGGRDEQFF.

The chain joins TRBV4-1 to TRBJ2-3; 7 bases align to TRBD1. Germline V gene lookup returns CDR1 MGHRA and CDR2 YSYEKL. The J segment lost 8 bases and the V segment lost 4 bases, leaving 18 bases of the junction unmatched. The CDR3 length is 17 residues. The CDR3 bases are TGCGCCAGCAGCCCAATTGTAGGACAGGACCAGCTCGGTACGCAGTATTTT. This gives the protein CASSPIVGQDQLGTQYF.

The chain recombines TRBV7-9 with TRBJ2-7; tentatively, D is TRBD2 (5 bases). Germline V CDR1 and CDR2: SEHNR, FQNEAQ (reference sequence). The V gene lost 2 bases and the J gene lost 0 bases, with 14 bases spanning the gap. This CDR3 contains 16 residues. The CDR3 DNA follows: TGTGCCAGCAGCTTATCTGAGGGAATCGCCTCCTACGAGCAGTACTTC. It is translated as CASSLSEGIASYEQYF.

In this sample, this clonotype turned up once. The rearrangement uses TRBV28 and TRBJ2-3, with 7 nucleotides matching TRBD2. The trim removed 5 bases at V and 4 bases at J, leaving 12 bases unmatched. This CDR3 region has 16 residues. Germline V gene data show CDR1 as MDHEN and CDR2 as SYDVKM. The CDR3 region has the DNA TGTGCCAGCAGTCCCATCACCGACGGGGGGTCAGATACGCAGTATTTT. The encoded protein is CASSPITDGGSDTQYF.

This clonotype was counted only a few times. CDR3 coding DNA: TGTGCCAGCAGCTCGGGGTTAGAGGGGGCCAATCAGCCCCAGCATTTT. Translated, it gives CASSSGLEGANQPQHF. This sequence joins TRBV7-6 and TRBJ1-5, with TRBD1 matching over 7 bases. V shed 4 bases, J shed 3 bases, and the junction held 9 bases outside the gene matches. The CDR3 is 16 amino acids. The germline CDR1 and CDR2 sequences are SGHVS and FNYEAQ. The variable domain in full, with the rest retrieved from reference TRBV7-6 and TRBJ1-5, is GAGVSQSPRYKVTKRGQDVALRCDPISGHVSLYWYRQALGQGPEFLTYFNYEAQQDKSGLPNDRFSAERPEGSISTLTIQRTEQRDSAMYRCASSSGLEGANQPQHFGDGTRLSIL.

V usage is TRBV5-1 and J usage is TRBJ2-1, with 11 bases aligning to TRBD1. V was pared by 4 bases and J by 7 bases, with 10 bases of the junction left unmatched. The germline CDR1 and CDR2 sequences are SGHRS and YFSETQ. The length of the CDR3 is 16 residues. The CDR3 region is CASSRIGQGAVNEQFF. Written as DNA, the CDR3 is TGCGCCAGCAGCCGTATCGGACAGGGGGCTGTGAATGAGCAGTTCTTC.

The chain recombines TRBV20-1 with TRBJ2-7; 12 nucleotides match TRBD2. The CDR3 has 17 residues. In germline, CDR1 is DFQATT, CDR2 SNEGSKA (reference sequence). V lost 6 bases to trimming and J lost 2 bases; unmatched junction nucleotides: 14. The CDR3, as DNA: TGCAGTGCAAACTCCCTGGCTAGCGGGAGGGAAACCTACGAGCAGTACTTC. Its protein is CSANSLASGRETYEQYF.

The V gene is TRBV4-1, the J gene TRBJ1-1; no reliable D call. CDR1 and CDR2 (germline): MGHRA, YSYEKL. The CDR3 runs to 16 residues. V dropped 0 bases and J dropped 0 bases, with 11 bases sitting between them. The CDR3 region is CASSQDEWVLNTEAFF. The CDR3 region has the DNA TGCGCCAGCAGCCAAGATGAGTGGGTCTTGAACACTGAAGCTTTCTTT.

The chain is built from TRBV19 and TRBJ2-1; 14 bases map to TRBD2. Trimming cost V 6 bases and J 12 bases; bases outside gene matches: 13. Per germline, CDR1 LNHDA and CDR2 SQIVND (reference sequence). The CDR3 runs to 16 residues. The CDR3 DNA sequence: TGTGCCAGTAGCTTAACCGGGACTAGCGGGAGAAAGGTGCAGTTCTTC. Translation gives CASSLTGTSGRKVQFF.

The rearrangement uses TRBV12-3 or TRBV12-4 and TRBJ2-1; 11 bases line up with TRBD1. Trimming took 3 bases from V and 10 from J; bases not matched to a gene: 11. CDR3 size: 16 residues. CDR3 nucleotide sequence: TGTGCCAGCAGTTTTCCGGGACAGGGGGTCGAGGGGGAGCAGTTCTTC. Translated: CASSFPGQGVEGEQFF.

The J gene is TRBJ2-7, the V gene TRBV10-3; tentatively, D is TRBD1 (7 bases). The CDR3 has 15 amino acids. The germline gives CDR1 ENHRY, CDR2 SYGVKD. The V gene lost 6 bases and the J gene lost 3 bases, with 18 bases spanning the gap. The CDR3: CAISGGQPLIYEQYF. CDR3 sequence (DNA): TGTGCCATCAGCGGGGGACAGCCGCTAATCTACGAGCAGTACTTC.

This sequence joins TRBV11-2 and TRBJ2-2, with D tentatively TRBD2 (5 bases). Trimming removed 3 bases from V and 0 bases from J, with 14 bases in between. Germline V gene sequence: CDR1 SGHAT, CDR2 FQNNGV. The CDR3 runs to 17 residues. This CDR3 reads CASSFFREFANTGELFF. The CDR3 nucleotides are TGTGCCAGCAGCTTTTTTAGGGAGTTCGCGAACACCGGGGAGCTGTTTTTT. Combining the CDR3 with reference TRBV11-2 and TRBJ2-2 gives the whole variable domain EAGVAQSPRYKIIEKRQSVAFWCNPISGHATLYWYQQILGQGPKLLIQFQNNGVVDDSQLPKDRFSAERLKGVDSTLKIQPAKLEDSAVYLCASSFFREFANTGELFFGEGSRLTVL.

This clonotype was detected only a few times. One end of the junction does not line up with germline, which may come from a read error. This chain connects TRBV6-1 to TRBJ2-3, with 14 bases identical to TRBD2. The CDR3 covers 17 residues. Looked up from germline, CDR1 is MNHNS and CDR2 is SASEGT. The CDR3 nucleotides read TGTGCCAGCAGTCAAACGGGACTAGCGGGAGAGAAAGATACCCAGTATTTT. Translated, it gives CASSQTGLAGEKDTQYF.

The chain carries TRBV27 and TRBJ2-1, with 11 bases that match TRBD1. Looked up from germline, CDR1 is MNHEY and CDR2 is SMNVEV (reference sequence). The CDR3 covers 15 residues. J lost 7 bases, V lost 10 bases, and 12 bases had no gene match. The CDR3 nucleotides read TGTGCCACCACCATCGGCGGGACAGGGGGGAATGAGCAGTTCTTC. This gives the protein CATTIGGTGGNEQFF.

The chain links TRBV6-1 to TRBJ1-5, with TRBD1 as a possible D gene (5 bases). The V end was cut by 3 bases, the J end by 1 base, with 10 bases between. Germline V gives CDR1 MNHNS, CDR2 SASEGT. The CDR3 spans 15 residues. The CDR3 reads CASSDDPGSNQPQHF. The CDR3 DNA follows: TGTGCCAGCAGTGACGATCCAGGGAGCAATCAGCCCCAGCATTTT.

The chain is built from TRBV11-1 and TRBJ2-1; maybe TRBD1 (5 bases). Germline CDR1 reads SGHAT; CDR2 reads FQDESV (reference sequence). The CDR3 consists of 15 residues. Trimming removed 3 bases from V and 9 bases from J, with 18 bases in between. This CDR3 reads CASSFDGQGFSEQFF. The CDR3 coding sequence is TGTGCCAGCAGCTTCGATGGCCAGGGTTTTTCTGAGCAGTTCTTC.

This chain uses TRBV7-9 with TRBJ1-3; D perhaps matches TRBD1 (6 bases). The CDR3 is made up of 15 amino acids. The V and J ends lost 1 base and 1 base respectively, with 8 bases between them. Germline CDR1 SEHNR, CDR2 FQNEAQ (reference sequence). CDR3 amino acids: CASSLEGGSGNTIYF. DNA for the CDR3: TGTGCCAGCAGCTTAGAAGGGGGTTCTGGAAACACCATATATTTT. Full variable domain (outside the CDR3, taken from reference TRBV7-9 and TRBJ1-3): DTGVSQNPRHKITKRGQNVTFRCDPISEHNRLYWYRQTLGQGPEFLTYFQNEAQLEKSRLLSDRFSAERPKGSFSTLEIQRTEQGDSAMYLCASSLEGGSGNTIYFGEGSWLTVV.

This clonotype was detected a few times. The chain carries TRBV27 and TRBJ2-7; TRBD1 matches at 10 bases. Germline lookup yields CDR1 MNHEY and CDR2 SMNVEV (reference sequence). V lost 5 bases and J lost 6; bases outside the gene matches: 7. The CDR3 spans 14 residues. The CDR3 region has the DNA TGTGCCAGCAGTCCCACCGGACAGGGGGTCGAGCAGTACTTC. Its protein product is CASSPTGQGVEQYF.

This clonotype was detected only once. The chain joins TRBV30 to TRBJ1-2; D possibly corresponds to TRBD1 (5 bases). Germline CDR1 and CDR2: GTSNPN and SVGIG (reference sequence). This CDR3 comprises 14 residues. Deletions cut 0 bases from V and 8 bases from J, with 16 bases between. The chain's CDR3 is CAWSVGGGERGYTF. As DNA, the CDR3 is TGTGCCTGGAGTGTAGGAGGAGGGGAGCGGGGCTACACCTTC.

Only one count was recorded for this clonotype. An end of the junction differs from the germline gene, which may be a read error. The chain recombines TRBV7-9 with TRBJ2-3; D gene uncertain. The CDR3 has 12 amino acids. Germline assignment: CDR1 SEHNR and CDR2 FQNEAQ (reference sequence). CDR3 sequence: CASSFLTDAQYF. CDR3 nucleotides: TGTGCCAGCAGCTTTCTAACAGATGCGCAGTATTTT. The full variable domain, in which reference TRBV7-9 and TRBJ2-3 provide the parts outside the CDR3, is DTGVSQNPRHKITKRGQNVTFRCDPISEHNRLYWYRQTLGQGPEFLTYFQNEAQLEKSRLLSDRFSAERPKGSFSTLEIQRTEQGDSAMYLCASSFLTDAQYFGPGTRLTVL.

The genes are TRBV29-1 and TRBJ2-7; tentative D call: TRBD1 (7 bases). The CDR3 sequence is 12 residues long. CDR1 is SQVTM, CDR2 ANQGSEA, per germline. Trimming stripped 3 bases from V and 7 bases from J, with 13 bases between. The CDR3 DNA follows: TGCAGCGTTGATACAGGGGAGGTTGAGCAGTACTTC. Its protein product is CSVDTGEVEQYF.

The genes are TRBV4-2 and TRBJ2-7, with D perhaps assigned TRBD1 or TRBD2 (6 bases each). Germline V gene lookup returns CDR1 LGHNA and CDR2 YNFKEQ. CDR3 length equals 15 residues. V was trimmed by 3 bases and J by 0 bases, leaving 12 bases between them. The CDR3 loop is CASSQGGLSSYEQYF. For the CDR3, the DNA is TGTGCCAGCAGCCAGGGGGGCCTGAGCTCCTACGAGCAGTACTTC.

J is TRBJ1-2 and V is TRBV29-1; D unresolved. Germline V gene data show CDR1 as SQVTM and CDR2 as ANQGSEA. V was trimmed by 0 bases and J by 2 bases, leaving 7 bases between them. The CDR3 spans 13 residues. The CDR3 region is CSVEDGRNYGYTF. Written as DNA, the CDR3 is TGCAGCGTTGAAGATGGCAGGAACTATGGCTACACCTTC.

CDR3 bases: TGCGCCAGCAGTGAGTCTTTAGGCACTGAAGCTTTCTTT. Its translation is CASSESLGTEAFF. The V call is TRBV10-1, the J call TRBJ1-1; no reliable D call. Trimming shortened V by 0 bases and J by 4 bases, and 6 bases separated the two germline ends. Germline V gene data show CDR1 as WNHNN and CDR2 as SYGVQD (reference sequence). The CDR3 has 13 amino acids.

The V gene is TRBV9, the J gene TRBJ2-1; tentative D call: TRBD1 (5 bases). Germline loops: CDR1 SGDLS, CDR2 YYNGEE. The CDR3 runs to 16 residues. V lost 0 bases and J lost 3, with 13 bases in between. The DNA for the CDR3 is TGTGCCAGCAGCGTAGCCTGGGGCAGTGACTACAATGAGCAGTTCTTC. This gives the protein CASSVAWGSDYNEQFF.

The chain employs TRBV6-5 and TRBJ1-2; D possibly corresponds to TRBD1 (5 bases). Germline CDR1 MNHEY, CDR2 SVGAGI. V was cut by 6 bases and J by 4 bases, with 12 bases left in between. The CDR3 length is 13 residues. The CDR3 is CASRSLRVYGYTF. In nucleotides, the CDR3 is TGTGCCAGCAGATCCCTCAGGGTCTATGGCTACACCTTC.

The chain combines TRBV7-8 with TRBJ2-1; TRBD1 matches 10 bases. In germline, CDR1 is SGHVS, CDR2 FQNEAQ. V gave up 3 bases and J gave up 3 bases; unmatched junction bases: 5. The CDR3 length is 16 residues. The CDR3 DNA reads TGTGCCAGCAGCTTCGACGACAGGGGGCTCTACAATGAGCAGTTCTTC. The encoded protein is CASSFDDRGLYNEQFF.